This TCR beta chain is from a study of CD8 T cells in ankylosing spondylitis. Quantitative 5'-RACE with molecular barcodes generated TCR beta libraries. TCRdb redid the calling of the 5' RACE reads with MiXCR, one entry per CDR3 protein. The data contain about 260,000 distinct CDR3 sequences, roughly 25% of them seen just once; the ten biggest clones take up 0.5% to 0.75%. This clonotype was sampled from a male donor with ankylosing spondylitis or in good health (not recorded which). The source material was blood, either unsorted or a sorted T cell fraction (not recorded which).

As DNA, the CDR3 is TGTGCCAGCAACACAAAAATGTACGAGCAGTACTTC. This sequence encodes CASNTKMYEQYF. The chain links TRBV28 to TRBJ2-7; no firm D call. Deletions cut 7 bases from V and 4 bases from J, with 11 bases between. The CDR3 runs to 12 residues. Germline lookup yields CDR1 MDHEN and CDR2 SYDVKM.